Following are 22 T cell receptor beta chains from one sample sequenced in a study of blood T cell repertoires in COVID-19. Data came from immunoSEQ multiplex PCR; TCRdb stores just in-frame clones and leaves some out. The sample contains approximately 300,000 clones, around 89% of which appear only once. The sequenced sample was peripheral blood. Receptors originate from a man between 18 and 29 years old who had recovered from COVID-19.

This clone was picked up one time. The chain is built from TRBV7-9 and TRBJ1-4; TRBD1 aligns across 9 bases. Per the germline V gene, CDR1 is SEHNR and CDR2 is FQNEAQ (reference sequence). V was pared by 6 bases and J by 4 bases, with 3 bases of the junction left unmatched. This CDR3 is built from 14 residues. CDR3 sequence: CASSSTGGNEKLFF. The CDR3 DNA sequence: TGTGCCAGCAGTTCGACAGGGGGTAATGAAAAACTGTTTTTT.

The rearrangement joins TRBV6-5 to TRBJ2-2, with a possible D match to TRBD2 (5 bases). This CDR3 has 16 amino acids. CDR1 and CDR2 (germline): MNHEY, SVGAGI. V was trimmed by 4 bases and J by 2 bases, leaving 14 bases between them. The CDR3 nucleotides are TGTGCCAGCAGTTTAACCCCGGGATCAAACACCGGGGAGCTGTTTTTT. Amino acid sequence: CASSLTPGSNTGELFF.

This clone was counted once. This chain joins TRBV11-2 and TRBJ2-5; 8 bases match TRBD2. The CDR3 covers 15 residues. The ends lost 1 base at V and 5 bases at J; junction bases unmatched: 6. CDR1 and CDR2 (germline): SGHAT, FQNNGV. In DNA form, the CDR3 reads TGTGCCAGCAGCTTAGGAGTAGCGGGAATGGAGACCCAGTACTTC. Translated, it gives CASSLGVAGMETQYF.

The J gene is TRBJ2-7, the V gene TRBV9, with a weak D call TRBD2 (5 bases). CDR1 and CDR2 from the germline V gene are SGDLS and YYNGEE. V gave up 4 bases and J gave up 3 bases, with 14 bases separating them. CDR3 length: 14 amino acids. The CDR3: CASSPGLEGYEQYF. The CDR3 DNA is TGTGCCAGCAGCCCCGGCCTTGAGGGCTACGAGCAGTACTTC. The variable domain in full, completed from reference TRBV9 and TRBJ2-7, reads DSGVTQTPKHLITATGQRVTLRCSPRSGDLSVYWYQQSLDQGLQFLIQYYNGEERAKGNILERFSAQQFPDLHSELNLSSLELGDSALYFCASSPGLEGYEQYFGPGTRLTVT.

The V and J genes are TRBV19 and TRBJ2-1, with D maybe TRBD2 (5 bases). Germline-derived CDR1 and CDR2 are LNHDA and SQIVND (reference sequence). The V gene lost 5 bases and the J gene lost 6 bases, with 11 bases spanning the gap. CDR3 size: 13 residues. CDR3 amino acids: CASSASSFNEQFF. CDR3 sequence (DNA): TGTGCCAGTAGTGCGTCTAGCTTCAATGAGCAGTTCTTC.

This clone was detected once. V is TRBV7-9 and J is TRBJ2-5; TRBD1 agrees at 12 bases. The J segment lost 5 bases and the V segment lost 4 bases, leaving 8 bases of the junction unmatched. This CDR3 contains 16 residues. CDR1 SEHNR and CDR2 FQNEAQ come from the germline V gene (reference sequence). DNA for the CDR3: TGTGCCAGCAGCTCAGAGGGACAGGGGGCTTTGGAGACCCAGTACTTC. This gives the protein CASSSEGQGALETQYF.

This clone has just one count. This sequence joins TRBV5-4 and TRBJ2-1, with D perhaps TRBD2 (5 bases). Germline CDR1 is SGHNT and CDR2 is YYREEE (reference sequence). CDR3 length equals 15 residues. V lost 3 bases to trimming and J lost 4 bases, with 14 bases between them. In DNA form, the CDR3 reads TGTGCCAGCAGCTCCGGACTTCTTCCTTACAATGAGCAGTTCTTC. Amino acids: CASSSGLLPYNEQFF.

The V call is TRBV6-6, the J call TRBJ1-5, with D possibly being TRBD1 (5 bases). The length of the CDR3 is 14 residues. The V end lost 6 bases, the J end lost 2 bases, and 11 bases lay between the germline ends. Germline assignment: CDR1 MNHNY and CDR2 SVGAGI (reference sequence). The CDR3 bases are TGTGCCAGCAGACGTTCGGGGGGCAATCAGCCCCAGCATTTT. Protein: CASRRSGGNQPQHF.

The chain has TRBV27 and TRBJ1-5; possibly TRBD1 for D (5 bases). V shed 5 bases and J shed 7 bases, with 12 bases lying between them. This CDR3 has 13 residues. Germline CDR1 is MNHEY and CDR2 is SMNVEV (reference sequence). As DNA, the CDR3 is TGTGCCAGCAGTCCCGGGGGGGTGCAGCCCCAGCATTTT. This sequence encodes CASSPGGVQPQHF.

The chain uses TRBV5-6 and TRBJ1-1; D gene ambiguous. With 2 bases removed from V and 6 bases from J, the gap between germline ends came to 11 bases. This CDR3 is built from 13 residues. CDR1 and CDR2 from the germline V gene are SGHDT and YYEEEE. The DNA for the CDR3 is TGTGCCAGCAGCTTCGGGATATCCGCTGAAGCTTTCTTT. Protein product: CASSFGISAEAFF.

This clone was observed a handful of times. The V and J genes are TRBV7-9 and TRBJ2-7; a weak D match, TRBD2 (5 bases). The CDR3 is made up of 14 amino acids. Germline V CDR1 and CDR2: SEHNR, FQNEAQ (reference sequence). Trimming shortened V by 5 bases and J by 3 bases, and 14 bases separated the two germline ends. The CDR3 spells CASSTISGDYEQYF. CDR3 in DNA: TGTGCCAGCAGCACAATATCCGGGGACTACGAGCAGTACTTC.

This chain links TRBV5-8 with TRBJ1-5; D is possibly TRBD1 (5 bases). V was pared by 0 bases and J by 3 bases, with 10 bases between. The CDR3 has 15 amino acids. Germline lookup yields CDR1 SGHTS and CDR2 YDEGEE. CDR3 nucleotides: TGTGCCAGCAGCTTGGCGCAGGGTTACAATCAGCCCCAGCATTTT. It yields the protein CASSLAQGYNQPQHF.

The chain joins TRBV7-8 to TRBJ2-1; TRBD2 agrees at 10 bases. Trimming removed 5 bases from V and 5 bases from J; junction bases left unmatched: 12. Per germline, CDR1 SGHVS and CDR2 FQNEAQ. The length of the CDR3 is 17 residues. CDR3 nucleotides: TGTGCCAGCAGCGGACTTTATCTAGCGGGAGAACACAATGAGCAGTTCTTC. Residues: CASSGLYLAGEHNEQFF.

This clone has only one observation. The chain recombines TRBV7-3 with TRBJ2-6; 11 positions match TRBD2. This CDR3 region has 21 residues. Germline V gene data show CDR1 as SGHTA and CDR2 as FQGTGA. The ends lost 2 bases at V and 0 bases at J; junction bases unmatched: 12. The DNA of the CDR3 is TGTGCCAGCAGCTTAGTCGCCTCGACTAGCGGGATGCACTCTGGGGCCAACGTCCTGACTTTC. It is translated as CASSLVASTSGMHSGANVLTF.

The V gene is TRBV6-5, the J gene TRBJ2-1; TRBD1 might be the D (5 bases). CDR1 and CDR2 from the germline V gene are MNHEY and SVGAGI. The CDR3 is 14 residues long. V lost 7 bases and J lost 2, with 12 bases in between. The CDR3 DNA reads TGTGCCAGCAATACAGGCCTAGCCTACAATGAGCAGTTCTTC. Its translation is CASNTGLAYNEQFF.

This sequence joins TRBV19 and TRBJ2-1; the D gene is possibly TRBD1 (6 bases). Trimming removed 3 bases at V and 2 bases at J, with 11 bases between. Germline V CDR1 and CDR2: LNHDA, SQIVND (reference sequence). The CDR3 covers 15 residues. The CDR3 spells CASSIDRGTYNEQFF. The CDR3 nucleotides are TGTGCCAGTAGTATTGATAGGGGGACCTACAATGAGCAGTTCTTC.

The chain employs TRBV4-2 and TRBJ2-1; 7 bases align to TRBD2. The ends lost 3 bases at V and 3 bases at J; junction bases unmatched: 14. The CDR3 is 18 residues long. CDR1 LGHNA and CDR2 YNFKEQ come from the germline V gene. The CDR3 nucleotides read TGTGCCAGCAGCCAGTCTCGAGGGGAGGGCCGGTTCTACAATGAGCAGTTCTTC. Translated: CASSQSRGEGRFYNEQFF.

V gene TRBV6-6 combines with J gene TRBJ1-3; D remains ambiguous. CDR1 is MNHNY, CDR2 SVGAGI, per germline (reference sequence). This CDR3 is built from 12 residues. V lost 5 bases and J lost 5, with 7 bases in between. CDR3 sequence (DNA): TGTGCCAGCAGTCTTCTCCGAAACACCATATATTTT. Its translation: CASSLLRNTIYF.

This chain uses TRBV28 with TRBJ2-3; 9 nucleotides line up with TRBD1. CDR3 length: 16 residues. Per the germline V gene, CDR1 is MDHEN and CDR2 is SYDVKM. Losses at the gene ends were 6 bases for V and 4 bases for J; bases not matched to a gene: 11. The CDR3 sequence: CASSPTYRGQADTQYF. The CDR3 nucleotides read TGTGCCAGCAGCCCGACATACAGGGGGCAGGCAGATACGCAGTATTTT.

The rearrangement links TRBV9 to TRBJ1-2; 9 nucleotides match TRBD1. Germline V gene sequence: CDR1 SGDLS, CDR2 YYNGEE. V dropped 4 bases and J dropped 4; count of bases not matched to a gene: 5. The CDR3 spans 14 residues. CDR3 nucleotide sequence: TGTGCCAGCAGCCAAACAGGGGGCGGCTATGGCTACACCTTC. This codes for CASSQTGGGYGYTF.

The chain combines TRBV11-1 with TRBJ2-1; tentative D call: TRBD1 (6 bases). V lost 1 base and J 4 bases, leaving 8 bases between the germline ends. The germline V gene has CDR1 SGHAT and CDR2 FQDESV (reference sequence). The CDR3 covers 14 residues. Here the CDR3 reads CASSLDRVYNEQFF. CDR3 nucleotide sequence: TGTGCCAGCAGCTTAGACAGGGTTTACAATGAGCAGTTCTTC.

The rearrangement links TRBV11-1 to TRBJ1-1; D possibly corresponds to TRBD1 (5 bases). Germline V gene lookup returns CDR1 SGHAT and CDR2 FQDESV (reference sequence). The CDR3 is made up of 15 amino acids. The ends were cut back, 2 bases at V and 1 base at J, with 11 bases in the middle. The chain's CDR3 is CASSLNLGRNTEAFF. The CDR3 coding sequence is TGTGCCAGCAGCTTAAACCTGGGGCGGAACACTGAAGCTTTCTTT.